This entry lists 9 T cell receptor beta chains sequenced from one sample in a study of T-cell memory formation after mild COVID-19. TCRdb recomputed calls from the 5' RACE reads with MiXCR, one row per CDR3 protein. The sample has about 400,000 distinct CDR3 sequences, less than 25% seen once. The sequencing input was PBMCs or a T cell subset sorted from them (not recorded which). All receptors derive from an adult woman who had mild COVID-19 (a few samples of this study predate the infection). Cell type and time point are not known.

The V and J genes are TRBV29-1 and TRBJ2-2; 9 nucleotides line up with TRBD1. The germline V gene has CDR1 SQVTM and CDR2 ANQGSEA. V lost 7 bases, J lost 3 bases, and 9 bases stayed unmatched. This CDR3 is 15 amino acids long. The DNA for the CDR3 is TGCAGCGCTCGGGGGACAGGGAAGTACACCGGGGAGCTGTTTTTT. It is translated as CSARGTGKYTGELFF.

This clonotype showed up just a few times. The chain recombines TRBV5-1 with TRBJ2-1, with 9 nucleotides matching TRBD2. The V and J ends lost 6 bases and 3 bases, in that order; junction bases with no gene match: 1. Germline CDR1 is SGHRS and CDR2 is YFSETQ. The CDR3 runs 13 residues. Here the CDR3 reads CASKRGDYNEQFF. For the CDR3, the DNA is TGCGCCAGCAAGCGGGGGGACTACAATGAGCAGTTCTTC.

The chain uses TRBV18 and TRBJ2-3; tentatively, D is TRBD1 (6 bases). The germline gives CDR1 KGHSH, CDR2 LQKENI. V lost 4 bases and J 0 bases, leaving 8 bases between the germline ends. The CDR3 covers 14 residues. In DNA form, the CDR3 reads TGTGCCAGCTCACACAGGGATAGCACAGATACGCAGTATTTT. Translated, it gives CASSHRDSTDTQYF.

This clonotype has a count of ten or more. This chain connects TRBV6-1 to TRBJ2-1; 12 positions agree with TRBD1. The J segment lost 6 bases and the V segment lost 8 bases, leaving 5 bases of the junction unmatched. CDR1 and CDR2 (germline): MNHNS, SASEGT. CDR3 size: 14 residues. This CDR3 is CASCRDRGRNEQFF. The DNA of the CDR3 is TGTGCCAGCTGCCGGGACAGGGGGCGCAATGAGCAGTTCTTC.

The table lists this clonotype with a few counts. V usage is TRBV7-3 and J usage is TRBJ2-5, with 16 bases lining up with TRBD2. V shed 5 bases, J shed 3 bases, and the junction held 3 bases outside the gene matches. CDR3 length: 16 amino acids. Germline values: CDR1 SGHTA, CDR2 FQGTGA. CDR3 DNA sequence: TGTGCCAGCAGCGTCGGGACTAGCGGGAGGGAAGAGACCCAGTACTTC. This codes for CASSVGTSGREETQYF.

This clonotype came up a few times. The gene calls are TRBV3-1 and TRBJ1-1; 10 nucleotides line up with TRBD1. The CDR3 runs 14 residues. J gave up 4 bases and V 3 bases, and 2 bases lay outside the gene matches. Germline V gene sequence: CDR1 LGHDT, CDR2 YNNKEL (reference sequence). CDR3: CASSQGQGSTEAFF. The CDR3 DNA reads as TGTGCCAGCAGCCAGGGACAGGGGAGCACTGAAGCTTTCTTT.

This clonotype occurred a few times. The genes are TRBV29-1 and TRBJ2-7; D call uncertain. Germline CDR1 is SQVTM and CDR2 is ANQGSEA. This CDR3 contains 12 residues. Trimming took 8 bases from V and 0 from J, leaving 11 bases between them. The CDR3 DNA sequence: TGCAGCTTCCGGGCCAACTCCTACGAGCAGTACTTC. Its protein product is CSFRANSYEQYF.

The chain carries TRBV10-3 and TRBJ2-7; D uncertain. Per the germline V gene, CDR1 is ENHRY and CDR2 is SYGVKD. Trimming took off 3 bases at V and 5 bases at J, with 11 bases between the two ends. CDR3 length: 13 residues. The CDR3 DNA sequence: TGTGCCATCAGTGAACCCCTCTATGACGAGCAGTACTTC. Translation: CAISEPLYDEQYF.

This clonotype came up a few times. The V call is TRBV4-3, the J call TRBJ2-2, with 12 bases fitting TRBD2. V shed 0 bases, J shed 5 bases, and the junction held 10 bases outside the gene matches. From germline, CDR1 is LGHNA and CDR2 YSLEER. This CDR3 has 19 amino acids. The DNA for the CDR3 is TGCGCCAGCAGCCAAGATCCCGTGACTAGCGGGAGACTGACCGGGGAGCTGTTTTTT. Protein sequence: CASSQDPVTSGRLTGELFF.